One and the same sample provided the 24 T cell receptor beta chains below, sequenced in a study of post-analysis software for immune sequencing data. Findings of the study overall: Patients carried roughly five TRBV segments more frequently than controls did, and TRBV5-6, TRBV5-1 and TRBV20-1 were among them.

Incorporated into the TCR beta cDNA libraries were unique molecular identifiers, which served to reduce PCR and sequencing biases. TCRdb analysed the PCR reads with MiXCR anew, one entry per CDR3 protein. The sample has 170,000 or so distinct CDR3 sequences; 30% are singletons. These receptors have no known antigen. The sample comprised blood. The receptors come from a girl aged 5-17 years with multiple sclerosis.

This clonotype showed up just a few times. The V and J genes are TRBV7-9 and TRBJ1-4; a possible D gene is TRBD1 (5 bases). V gave up 1 base and J gave up 6 bases, with 12 bases separating them. The CDR3 is 15 amino acids. Germline V gene data show CDR1 as SEHNR and CDR2 as FQNEAQ (reference sequence). The DNA of the CDR3 is TGTGCCAGCAGCTTAGGGGCCCGGGGCGATGAAAAACTGTTTTTT. Protein product: CASSLGARGDEKLFF.

CDR3 amino acids: CASSLRDRQFF. As DNA, the CDR3 is TGTGCCAGCAGCTTACGGGACCGCCAGTTCTTC. The V and J genes are TRBV5-6 and TRBJ2-1; D is perhaps TRBD1 or TRBD2 (5 bases each). This CDR3 comprises 11 residues. CDR1 SGHDT and CDR2 YYEEEE come from the germline V gene. V lost 2 bases and J lost 13, with 10 bases in between.

The chain uses TRBV20-1 and TRBJ1-2; D is uncertain. The CDR3 contains 14 residues. Germline V CDR1 and CDR2: DFQATT, SNEGSKA (reference sequence). With 0 bases removed from V and 11 bases from J, the gap between germline ends came to 19 bases. DNA for the CDR3: TGCAGTGCTAGAGAGATCGGGAGAGCCCCCGGGTACACCTTC. As protein: CSAREIGRAPGYTF.

Only a few counts were recorded for this clonotype. V is TRBV5-1 and J is TRBJ2-1; D call uncertain. V was trimmed by 4 bases and J by 8 bases, leaving 22 bases between them. Germline values: CDR1 SGHRS, CDR2 YFSETQ. This CDR3 is 16 amino acids long. The CDR3 region is CASSPGPTRAPHEQFF. In DNA, the CDR3 is TGCGCCAGCAGCCCTGGTCCGACCCGGGCCCCCCATGAGCAGTTCTTC.

This clonotype was observed at least ten times. This chain connects TRBV7-2 to TRBJ2-1, with D perhaps matching TRBD2 (5 bases). CDR1 and CDR2 (germline): SGHTA, FQGNSA. Trimming took off 2 bases at V and 5 bases at J, with 16 bases between the two ends. The CDR3 spans 16 residues. CDR3 bases: TGTGCCAGCAGCTTATCGACTACCCAAGAGGACAATGAGCAGTTCTTC. Its protein product is CASSLSTTQEDNEQFF.

The gene calls are TRBV28 and TRBJ1-1, with TRBD1 as a possible D gene (5 bases). This CDR3 comprises 14 residues. CDR1 is MDHEN and CDR2 is SYDVKM in the germline V gene. Trimming took off 7 bases at V and 2 bases at J, with 14 bases between the two ends. The CDR3 nucleotides read TGTGCCAGCACTTTTTATGGGGGAAACACTGAAGCTTTCTTT. Translation: CASTFYGGNTEAFF.

This clonotype occurred a few times. The chain recombines TRBV5-4 with TRBJ2-1; D remains unclear. CDR1 and CDR2 from the germline V gene are SGHNT and YYREEE (reference sequence). V lost 1 base, J lost 9 bases, and 11 bases lay in between. The CDR3 spans 13 residues. CDR3 residues: CASSLRVSGEQFF. CDR3 coding DNA: TGTGCCAGCAGCTTGAGGGTTTCGGGTGAGCAGTTCTTC. Looking up the rest from reference TRBV5-4 and TRBJ2-1 gives the full variable domain: ETGVTQSPTHLIKTRGQQVTLRCSSQSGHNTVSWYQQALGQGPQFIFQYYREEENGRGNFPPRFSGLQFPNYSSELNVNALELDDSALYLCASSLRVSGEQFFGPGTRLTVL.

This chain connects TRBV9 to TRBJ2-3; tentatively, D is TRBD1 or TRBD2 (6 bases each). This CDR3 spans 13 amino acids. V was pared by 4 bases and J by 6 bases, with 12 bases between. The germline V gene encodes CDR1 SGDLS and CDR2 YYNGEE. DNA for the CDR3: TGTGCCAGCAGCCCCGGGGGCCGCGATACGCAGTATTTT. It specifies CASSPGGRDTQYF.

This clonotype was detected only a few times. A much larger clone lies one base from this, so it may be a read error. The chain carries TRBV9 and TRBJ2-1; D unclear. V was trimmed by 5 bases and J by 0 bases, leaving 9 bases between them. Germline loops: CDR1 SGDLS, CDR2 YYNGEE. The CDR3 loop spans 14 amino acids. The CDR3 loop is CASRASSSYNEQFF. CDR3 nucleotides: TGTGCCAGCAGGGCGAGTAGCTCCTACAATGAGCAGTTCTTC. The full variable domain, in which reference TRBV9 and TRBJ2-1 provide the parts outside the CDR3, is DSGVTQTPKHLITATGQRVTLRCSPRSGDLSVYWYQQSLDQGLQFLIQYYNGEERAKGNILERFSAQQFPDLHSELNLSSLELGDSALYFCASRASSSYNEQFFGPGTRLTVL.

A remark on this clonotype: A read error may be the cause here, since a much bigger clone is one base away. The rearrangement uses TRBV15 and TRBJ2-7; D remains unclear. With 7 bases removed from V and 11 bases from J, the gap between germline ends came to 27 bases. Germline-derived CDR1 and CDR2 are LNHNV and YYDKDF (reference sequence). CDR3 size: 15 residues. CDR3 nucleotides: TGTGCCACCAACCTAGATCTGGGTCGACAAGAGACCGAGTACTTC. Translated, it gives CATNLDLGRQETEYF.

The chain has TRBV20-1 and TRBJ1-5, with a tentative D call TRBD1 (5 bases). Trimming took 4 bases from V and 4 from J, leaving 14 bases between them. Per the germline V gene, CDR1 is DFQATT and CDR2 is SNEGSKA (reference sequence). CDR3 size: 14 residues. The CDR3 region is CSAMNGGGNQPQHF. Written as DNA, the CDR3 is TGCAGTGCTATGAATGGGGGAGGAAATCAGCCCCAGCATTTT.

This clonotype was counted ten times or more. The rearrangement joins TRBV10-2 to TRBJ2-3; possibly TRBD2 for D (5 bases). The germline gives CDR1 WSHSY, CDR2 SAAADI. This CDR3 is 13 amino acids long. Trimming removed 7 bases from V and 6 bases from J, with 14 bases in between. The CDR3 region is CASIGEGVDTQYF. The CDR3 DNA is TGCGCCAGCATTGGTGAGGGAGTGGATACGCAGTATTTT.

The chain has TRBV29-1 and TRBJ2-7, with 15 bases lining up with TRBD2. Germline V gene sequence: CDR1 SQVTM, CDR2 ANQGSEA. With 6 bases clipped from V and 7 bases from J, the junction kept 16 bases outside the gene matches. This CDR3 region has 17 residues. The CDR3 loop is CSVGGLAGGPGANEQYF. CDR3 nucleotide sequence: TGCAGCGTGGGCGGACTAGCGGGAGGGCCGGGTGCAAATGAGCAGTACTTC.

This clonotype was picked up many times. The chain couples TRBV4-1 to TRBJ2-5; no firm D call. V gave up 0 bases and J gave up 2 bases, with 10 bases separating them. The germline V gene encodes CDR1 MGHRA and CDR2 YSYEKL. There are 15 residues in the CDR3. CDR3 DNA: TGCGCCAGCAGCCAAGATTTTTACAGTCAAGAGACCCAGTACTTC. This gives the protein CASSQDFYSQETQYF.

This clonotype showed up just once. The chain couples TRBV7-9 to TRBJ2-5, with a possible D match to TRBD1 (5 bases). The J call may be incorrect, as the DNA end agrees better with TRBJ2-7. CDR1 SEHNR and CDR2 FQNEAQ come from the germline V gene (reference sequence). This CDR3 is 15 amino acids long. CDR3 sequence reads: CASSLAQGVGDEQYF. The DNA for the CDR3 is TGTGCCAGCAGCTTAGCGCAAGGGGTCGGCGACGAGCAGTACTTC.

J is TRBJ2-1 and V is TRBV12-3 or TRBV12-4; D uncertain. The CDR3 consists of 22 residues. Trimming removed 1 base at V and 0 bases at J, with 28 bases between. As DNA, the CDR3 is TGTGCCAGCAGTTTAGGTAAAATGACTGGCGGAAGTATCTACGGCTCCTACAATGAGCAGTTCTTC. Its translation: CASSLGKMTGGSIYGSYNEQFF.

Concerning this clonotype: One end of the junction fails to match germline, which may point to a read error. The chain recombines TRBV12-3 or TRBV12-4 with TRBJ2-3; 11 bases match TRBD1. This CDR3 has 14 amino acids. The CDR3 sequence: CVSSPGQGEDTQYF. The CDR3, as DNA: TGTGTCAGCAGTCCGGGACAGGGGGAAGATACGCAGTATTTT.

The sample holds many counts of this clonotype. The V gene is TRBV15, the J gene TRBJ2-7; the match to TRBD2 covers 11 bases. The V and J ends lost 0 bases and 8 bases, in that order; junction bases with no gene match: 9. CDR1 and CDR2 from the germline V gene are LNHNV and YYDKDF (reference sequence). This CDR3 spans 16 amino acids. The CDR3 DNA reads as TGTGCCACCAGCAGAGACCCACAGACTAGCGGGACGCAGCAGTACTTC. The encoded protein is CATSRDPQTSGTQQYF.

This clonotype showed up many times. The junction does not match germline at one end; this may be a read error. This chain links TRBV29-1 with TRBJ2-7; 8 nucleotides agree with TRBD1. Germline-derived CDR1 and CDR2 are SQVTM and ANQGSEA. The CDR3 has 15 amino acids. The CDR3 loop is CSAEDPGTGTYEQYF. The CDR3 bases are TGCAGCGCTGAAGACCCCGGGACAGGCACCTACGAGCAGTACTTC.

This clonotype was recorded at least ten times. The rearrangement uses TRBV15 and TRBJ2-3, with D possibly matching TRBD1 (5 bases). V lost 0 bases and J 3 bases, leaving 16 bases between the germline ends. Germline CDR1 reads LNHNV; CDR2 reads YYDKDF (reference sequence). The CDR3 length is 17 residues. CDR3 bases: TGTGCCACCAGCAGAGATGATGGGGTTAGGGGAACAGATACGCAGTATTTT. Protein sequence: CATSRDDGVRGTDTQYF.

This clonotype has at least ten counts. The chain recombines TRBV3-1 with TRBJ2-1; possible D gene TRBD1, 6 bases. V dropped 3 bases and J dropped 5 bases, with 17 bases sitting between them. The CDR3 spans 16 residues. The V gene's germline CDR1 is LGHDT and CDR2 YNNKEL (reference sequence). The CDR3, as DNA: TGTGCCAGCAGCCAGTACAGGGAAAGTTTTAACAATGAGCAGTTCTTC. This codes for CASSQYRESFNNEQFF.

This clonotype was detected ten times or more. This sequence joins TRBV12-3 or TRBV12-4 and TRBJ2-6, with a weak D call TRBD1 (6 bases). V lost 8 bases to trimming and J lost 0 bases, with 8 bases between them. The CDR3 has 14 residues. The CDR3 sequence is CASLQGSGANVLTF. The CDR3 DNA reads as TGTGCCAGCCTACAGGGCTCTGGGGCCAACGTCCTGACTTTC.

On this clonotype itself: The junction shows a germline mismatch at one end, possibly a read error. This sequence joins TRBV12-3 or TRBV12-4 and TRBJ2-5, with 7 bases matching TRBD1. The length of the CDR3 is 14 residues. CDR3 region: CASSSRDRKEAQYF. As DNA, the CDR3 is TGTGCCAGCAGTTCCCGGGACAGAAAAGAGGCCCAGTACTTC.

Turning to this clonotype: The junction differs from germline at one of its ends, possibly a read error. V and J are TRBV20-1 and TRBJ2-6; 7 nucleotides agree with TRBD2. The germline V gene has CDR1 DFQATT and CDR2 SNEGSKA (reference sequence). The CDR3 is 15 amino acids. In DNA form, the CDR3 reads TGCAGTGCGTCCGAGCGGGGAACTGGGGCCGACGTCCTGACTTTC. Translation gives CSASERGTGADVLTF.